Listed below are T cell receptor beta chains from one sample, sequenced in a study of response to subunit inactivated influenza vaccine. TCRdb analysed the RT-PCR reads with MiXCR anew, one entry per CDR3 protein. This table holds around 320,000 distinct CDR3 sequences, over 20% found once. The input for sequencing was PBMCs from blood, taken approximately 20 months after vaccination. Source of these receptors: a man aged 50 to 69 who received an inactivated influenza vaccine. Both conserved end residues are part of each CDR3. A D gene is named only where the DNA matches it firmly. Size is omitted from some rows. Given values are once, few, many or a class for expanded clones.

16 TRBD1 TRBJ2-7 - TRBV10-3 CAISDPMGQGVYEQYF TGTGCCATCAGCGATCCTATGGGACAGGGGGTCTACGAGCAGTACTTC
12 TRBD1 TRBJ1-1 many TRBV29-1 CSARQGRAEAFF TGCAGCGCGAGACAGGGTAGGGCTGAAGCTTTCTTT
13 - TRBJ2-5 - TRBV10-3 CATNSPTQETQYF TGTGCCACCAACTCTCCTACCCAAGAGACCCAGTACTTC
16 - TRBJ2-7 - TRBV28 CASIRRLGTLSYEQYF TGTGCCAGCATTCGTCGGCTCGGGACGCTCTCCTACGAGCAGTACTTC
15 - TRBJ2-1 - TRBV11-2 CASSALSGTGNEQFF TGTGCCAGCAGCGCCCTATCCGGGACTGGAAATGAGCAGTTCTTC
13 - TRBJ1-1 - TRBV5-6 CASSLLGNPEAFF TGTGCCAGCAGCTTGTTAGGGAATCCTGAAGCTTTCTTT
15 - TRBJ1-2 few TRBV5-1 CASSLSGVLGYGYTF TGCGCCAGCAGCTTGTCCGGGGTCCTGGGCTATGGCTACACCTTC
15 TRBD1 TRBJ1-2 few TRBV20-1 CSAFHRTGGTYGYTF TGCAGTGCTTTTCACCGGACAGGGGGCACCTATGGCTACACCTTC
16 TRBD2 TRBJ2-1 - TRBV3-1 CASSPNSGGASTEQFF TGTGCCAGCAGCCCAAATAGCGGGGGGGCCAGTACTGAGCAGTTCTTC
14 TRBD1 TRBJ1-5 many TRBV28 CASSLSGGVQPQHF TGTGCCAGCAGTTTATCAGGGGGCGTTCAGCCCCAGCATTTT
13 - TRBJ2-7 few TRBV10-2 CASSEAGRYEQYF TGCGCCAGCAGTGAGGCAGGGAGGTACGAGCAGTACTTC
13 - TRBJ1-1 - TRBV6-1 CASNRGTNTEAFF TGTGCCAGCAACCGGGGGACGAACACTGAAGCTTTCTTT
14 - TRBJ1-4 many TRBV20-1 CSAKGEQGRGKLFF TGCAGTGCTAAGGGGGAACAGGGTAGAGGTAAACTGTTTTTT